This T cell receptor (beta chain) was sequenced during a study of cytomegalovirus exposure and HLA in healthy donors. The study's findings and limits: Earlier analysis yielded a pattern in which most TCR beta V segments were productive about 90% or about 30% of the time. Among the sequence variants, a highly shared cluster was likely an artifact of sequencing.

With respect to this clone: Its specificity is unknown.

From germline, CDR1 is SEHNR and CDR2 FQNEAQ (reference sequence). The ends lost 6 bases at V and 6 bases at J; junction bases unmatched: 9. CDR3 size: 14 residues. Use of 60 Vbeta and 13 Jbeta primers characterized the PCR. TCRdb keeps only in-frame clones here, not all; method: immunoSEQ multiplex PCR. The sample has under 130,000 clones, 60% to 85% seen once; the top ten hold about 5.3%. The chain uses TRBV7-9 and TRBJ1-2; 8 bases line up with TRBD1. Source material: PBMCs. The TCR sequence derives from a male donor in good health and CMV-seronegative. As DNA, the CDR3 is TGTGCCAGCAGTTTACAGGGGGAGAGTAATGGCTACACCTTC. Protein product: CASSLQGESNGYTF.